This T cell receptor beta chain was observed in a study of cytotoxic CD8 clonotypes in ibrutinib-treated CLL. Background on the study: Recorded responses included approximately 25 partial and 2 complete; following median around 68 months, roughly 15 stayed remitted and around 12 progressed. Points from the study as a whole: Patients with sustained remission and those progressing were sampled at differing times. Shared public clonotypes were rare, and on treatment they either got smaller or stayed the same.

Repertoires were generated with immunoSEQ multiplex PCR, while TCRdb's copy carries only in-frame clones and drops some. Of fewer than 400,000 clones listed, roughly 71% are singletons. Worth noting for this clone: Its antigen is unidentified.

V lost 5 bases and J lost 1, with 5 bases in between. The CDR3 sequence is 12 residues long. The germline gives CDR1 SEHNR, CDR2 FQNEAQ (reference sequence). Sequences were derived from PBMCs, sampled after 36 months of ibrutinib treatment. This receptor was taken from a human donor with chronic lymphocytic leukemia. The gene calls are TRBV7-9 and TRBJ1-1; D gene ambiguous. DNA for the CDR3: TGTGCCAGCAGCCAAGGGAACACTGAAGCTTTCTTT. Amino acids: CASSQGNTEAFF. Full variable domain (remainder filled in from reference TRBV7-9 and TRBJ1-1): DTGVSQNPRHKITKRGQNVTFRCDPISEHNRLYWYRQTLGQGPEFLTYFQNEAQLEKSRLLSDRFSAERPKGSFSTLEIQRTEQGDSAMYLCASSQGNTEAFFGQGTRLTVV.